The 17 T cell receptor beta chains given below trace back to one sample, sequenced in a study of T cell responses to AZD1222 COVID-19 vaccine. Sequencing used immunoSEQ multiplex PCR; TCRdb keeps in-frame clones, though not all of them. The table includes over 85,000 clones, about 95% detected once. Sequencing used peripheral blood, obtained 28 days after the second AZD1222 dose. The source of these receptors is an adult who received the AZD1222 COVID-19 vaccine.

The chain carries TRBV5-4 and TRBJ2-7, with TRBD2 matching over 9 bases. Per the germline V gene, CDR1 is SGHNT and CDR2 is YYREEE (reference sequence). V trimming: 3 bases; J trimming: 2 bases; junction bases outside the gene matches: 9. The CDR3 consists of 16 residues. DNA of the CDR3: TGTGCCAGCAGCTCTCGTGAGGGACTAGCCCCCTACGAGCAGTACTTC. This sequence encodes CASSSREGLAPYEQYF.

V is TRBV7-9 and J is TRBJ2-1, with D possibly TRBD2 on 5 matching bases. V was trimmed by 9 bases and J by 6 bases, leaving 18 bases between them. This CDR3 spans 14 amino acids. Per germline, CDR1 SEHNR and CDR2 FQNEAQ (reference sequence). CDR3 in amino acids: CASSTGFSSNEQFF. DNA of the CDR3: TGTGCCAGTTCAACGGGGTTTTCTTCCAATGAGCAGTTCTTC.

This clone occurred once. The rearrangement links TRBV7-6 to TRBJ1-1; D might be TRBD1 (5 bases). The CDR3 is 12 amino acids. From germline, CDR1 is SGHVS and CDR2 FNYEAQ. V lost 3 bases to trimming and J lost 6 bases, with 8 bases between them. This chain's CDR3 is CASSLSGSEAFF. Here the CDR3 DNA reads TGTGCCAGCAGCTTGTCAGGGTCTGAAGCTTTCTTT.

The chain uses TRBV14 and TRBJ2-7; 7 positions agree with TRBD1. V trimming: 2 bases; J trimming: 3 bases; junction bases outside the gene matches: 4. Germline-derived CDR1 and CDR2 are SGHDN and FVKESK. This CDR3 is built from 14 residues. The CDR3 bases are TGTGCCAGCAGCCAAAGGGACAGCTTCTACGAGCAGTACTTC. This sequence encodes CASSQRDSFYEQYF. Full variable domain (remainder filled in from reference TRBV14 and TRBJ2-7): EAGVTQFPSHSVIEKGQTVTLRCDPISGHDNLYWYRRVMGKEIKFLLHFVKESKQDESGMPNNRFLAERTGGTYSTLKVQPAELEDSGVYFCASSQRDSFYEQYFGPGTRLTVT.

The chain employs TRBV7-9 and TRBJ2-4; no clear D. Germline V gene lookup returns CDR1 SEHNR and CDR2 FQNEAQ (reference sequence). The V end was cut by 1 base, the J end by 0 bases, with 10 bases between. The CDR3 consists of 16 residues. In DNA, the CDR3 is TGTGCCAGCAGCTTAGGAGCAGGCCTAGCCAAAAACATTCAGTACTTC. Residues: CASSLGAGLAKNIQYF.

V is TRBV7-9 and J is TRBJ2-2; TRBD2 aligns across 7 bases. V lost 5 bases to trimming and J lost 8 bases; unmatched junction nucleotides: 17. Germline CDR1 and CDR2: SEHNR and FQNEAQ (reference sequence). This CDR3 has 17 amino acids. The CDR3 DNA sequence: TGTGCCAGCAGCCCCAGGGCTTCAGCGGGGCGCTGGGGGGAGCTGTTTTTT. Protein product: CASSPRASAGRWGELFF.

This rearrangement joins TRBV5-6 to TRBJ1-3, with D uncertain. Between the trimmed V and J ends, which lost 4 bases and 2 bases, there was a span of 10 bases. This CDR3 has 14 amino acids. Germline CDR1 and CDR2: SGHDT and YYEEEE. The CDR3 DNA is TGTGCCAGCAGCGTAGGGTGGACTGGAAACACCATATATTTT. Protein sequence: CASSVGWTGNTIYF.

This sequence joins TRBV28 and TRBJ1-2, with D uncertain. The length of the CDR3 is 15 residues. Germline loops: CDR1 MDHEN, CDR2 SYDVKM. V lost 7 bases, J lost 2 bases, and 17 bases lay in between. CDR3 in amino acids: CASTKLQAINYGYTF. The CDR3 DNA follows: TGTGCCAGCACCAAACTACAAGCTATCAACTATGGCTACACCTTC.

CDR3 amino acids: CASRSTGSSYNEQFF. CDR3 in DNA: TGTGCCAGCAGATCAACGGGAAGCTCCTACAATGAGCAGTTCTTC. This sequence joins TRBV14 and TRBJ2-1; maybe TRBD2 (5 bases). Per germline, CDR1 SGHDN and CDR2 FVKESK. The CDR3 totals 15 residues. Trimming left V 6 bases short and J 0 bases short, with 12 bases between.

V usage is TRBV27 and J usage is TRBJ1-4; D is undetermined. Trimming shortened V by 7 bases and J by 4 bases, and 13 bases separated the two germline ends. The CDR3 extends over 14 amino acids. CDR1 and CDR2 from the germline V gene are MNHEY and SMNVEV (reference sequence). CDR3 region: CASTPGVGNEKLFF. The CDR3 DNA follows: TGTGCCAGCACCCCCGGGGTGGGTAATGAAAAACTGTTTTTT.

The chain couples TRBV15 to TRBJ1-5; D is ambiguous. This CDR3 comprises 14 residues. Trimming removed 5 bases from V and 3 bases from J, with 11 bases in between. Germline V gives CDR1 LNHNV, CDR2 YYDKDF (reference sequence). This chain's CDR3 is CATSFQILNQPQHF. DNA for the CDR3: TGTGCCACCAGCTTCCAGATTCTCAATCAGCCCCAGCATTTT.

CDR3 sequence (DNA): TGTGCCACCCGCCAGGGGGGCCAGAACACTGAAGCTTTCTTT. Protein sequence: CATRQGGQNTEAFF. V is TRBV24-1 and J is TRBJ1-1; 7 bases line up with TRBD1. Germline V gives CDR1 KGHDR, CDR2 SFDVKD. The CDR3 spans 14 residues. V shed 9 bases, J shed 1 base, and the junction held 7 bases outside the gene matches.

J is TRBJ2-3 and V is TRBV10-3; TRBD1 matches 8 bases. CDR1 is ENHRY and CDR2 is SYGVKD in the germline V gene. Losses at the gene ends were 6 bases for V and 1 base for J; bases not matched to a gene: 3. The CDR3 consists of 14 residues. CDR3 coding DNA: TGTGCCATCAGGACGGACAGGGGCACAGATACGCAGTATTTT. Protein: CAIRTDRGTDTQYF.

The chain uses TRBV11-2 and TRBJ2-7; perhaps TRBD1 as D (5 bases). V was pared by 5 bases and J by 5 bases, with 16 bases between. This CDR3 contains 14 residues. Germline V CDR1 and CDR2: SGHAT, FQNNGV. CDR3 DNA: TGTGCCAGCAGCCGCACAGGAATTGTCCACGAGCAGTACTTC. Amino acids: CASSRTGIVHEQYF. Complete variable domain (other parts from reference TRBV11-2 and TRBJ2-7): EAGVAQSPRYKIIEKRQSVAFWCNPISGHATLYWYQQILGQGPKLLIQFQNNGVVDDSQLPKDRFSAERLKGVDSTLKIQPAKLEDSAVYLCASSRTGIVHEQYFGPGTRLTVT.

The gene calls are TRBV30 and TRBJ1-2, with D tentatively TRBD1 (5 bases). V was clipped by 0 bases and J by 10 bases, with 15 bases between them. Germline V gives CDR1 GTSNPN, CDR2 SVGIG (reference sequence). The CDR3 runs 13 residues. The CDR3 loop is CAWSVRGPQVYTF. The CDR3 DNA sequence: TGTGCCTGGAGTGTACGGGGCCCACAGGTCTACACCTTC. The whole variable domain, filled in from reference TRBV30 and TRBJ1-2, reads SQTIHQWPATLVQPVGSPLSLECTVEGTSNPNLYWYRQAAGRGLQLLFYSVGIGQISSEVPQNLSASRPQDRQFILSSKKLLLSDSGFYLCAWSVRGPQVYTFGSGTRLTVV.

The chain uses TRBV5-1 and TRBJ2-5; 7 bases align to TRBD2. The germline V gene encodes CDR1 SGHRS and CDR2 YFSETQ. The V segment lost 6 bases and the J segment 3 bases; nucleotides outside the gene matches: 2. This CDR3 spans 12 amino acids. CDR3 residues: CASKLAEETQYF. In nucleotides, the CDR3 is TGCGCCAGCAAGCTAGCGGAAGAGACCCAGTACTTC.

This sequence joins TRBV18 and TRBJ1-4, with a tentative D call TRBD1 (6 bases). Trimming stripped 3 bases from V and 8 bases from J, with 16 bases between. This CDR3 contains 15 residues. Germline CDR1 reads KGHSH; CDR2 reads LQKENI. CDR3 bases: TGTGCCAGCTCACCCAGCGTACCAAGGGGGGAAAAACTGTTTTTT. It yields the protein CASSPSVPRGEKLFF.